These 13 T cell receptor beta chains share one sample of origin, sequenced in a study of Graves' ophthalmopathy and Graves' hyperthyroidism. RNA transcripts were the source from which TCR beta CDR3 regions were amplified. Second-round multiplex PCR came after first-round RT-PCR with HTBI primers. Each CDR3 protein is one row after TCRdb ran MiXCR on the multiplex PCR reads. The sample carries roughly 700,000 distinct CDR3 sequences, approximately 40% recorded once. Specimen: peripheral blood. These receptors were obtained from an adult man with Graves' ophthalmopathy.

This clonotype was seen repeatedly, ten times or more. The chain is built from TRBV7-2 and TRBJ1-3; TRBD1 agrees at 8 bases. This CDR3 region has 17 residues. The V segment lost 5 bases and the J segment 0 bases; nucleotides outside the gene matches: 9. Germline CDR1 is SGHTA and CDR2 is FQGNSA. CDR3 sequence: CASSPVQGAFSGNTIYF. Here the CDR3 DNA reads TGTGCCAGCAGCCCAGTTCAGGGGGCCTTCTCTGGAAACACCATATATTTT.

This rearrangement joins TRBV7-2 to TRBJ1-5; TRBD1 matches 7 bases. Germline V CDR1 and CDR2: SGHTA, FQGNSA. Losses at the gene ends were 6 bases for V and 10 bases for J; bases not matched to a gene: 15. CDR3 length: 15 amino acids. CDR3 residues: CASSSLDRPQSPQHF. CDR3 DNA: TGTGCCAGCAGTTCCCTGGACAGGCCCCAAAGTCCCCAGCATTTT.

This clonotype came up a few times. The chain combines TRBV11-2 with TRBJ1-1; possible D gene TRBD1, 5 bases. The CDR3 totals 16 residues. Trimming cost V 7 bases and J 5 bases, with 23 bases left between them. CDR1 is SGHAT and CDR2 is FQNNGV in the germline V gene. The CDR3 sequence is CASTHAGRRGRTEAFF. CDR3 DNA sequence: TGTGCCAGCACCCATGCGGGGCGCCGGGGGAGAACTGAAGCTTTCTTT.

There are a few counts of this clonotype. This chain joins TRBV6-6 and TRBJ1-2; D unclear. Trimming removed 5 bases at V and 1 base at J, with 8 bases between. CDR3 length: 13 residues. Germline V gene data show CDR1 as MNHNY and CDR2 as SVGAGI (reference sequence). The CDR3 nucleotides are TGTGCCAGCAGTCGGACCCTTAACTATGGCTACACCTTC. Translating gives CASSRTLNYGYTF.

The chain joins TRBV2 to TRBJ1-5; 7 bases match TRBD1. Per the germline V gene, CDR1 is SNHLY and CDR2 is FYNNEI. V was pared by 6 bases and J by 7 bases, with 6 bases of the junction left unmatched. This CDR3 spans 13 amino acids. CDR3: CASRTGLGQPQHF. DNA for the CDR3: TGTGCCAGCAGGACAGGGTTGGGACAGCCCCAGCATTTT.

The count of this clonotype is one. The CDR3 loop is CATSYRGGGYTF. In DNA, the CDR3 is TGTGCCACCTCATACAGGGGAGGTGGCTACACCTTC. The V and J genes are TRBV6-5 and TRBJ1-2, with TRBD1 matching 7 bases. This CDR3 has 12 residues. From germline, CDR1 is MNHEY and CDR2 SVGAGI. V lost 10 bases and J lost 7; bases outside the gene matches: 9.

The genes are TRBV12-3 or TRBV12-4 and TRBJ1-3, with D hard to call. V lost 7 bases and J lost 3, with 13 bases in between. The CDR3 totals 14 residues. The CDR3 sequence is CASIISGLGNTIYF. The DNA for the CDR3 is TGTGCCAGCATCATTTCGGGTCTTGGAAACACCATATATTTT.

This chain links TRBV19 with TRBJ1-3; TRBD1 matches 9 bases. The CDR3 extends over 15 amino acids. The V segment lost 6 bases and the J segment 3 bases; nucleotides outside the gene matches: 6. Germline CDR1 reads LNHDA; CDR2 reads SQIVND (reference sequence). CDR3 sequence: CASRPQGALGNTIYF. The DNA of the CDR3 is TGTGCCAGTAGGCCACAGGGGGCGCTTGGAAACACCATATATTTT.

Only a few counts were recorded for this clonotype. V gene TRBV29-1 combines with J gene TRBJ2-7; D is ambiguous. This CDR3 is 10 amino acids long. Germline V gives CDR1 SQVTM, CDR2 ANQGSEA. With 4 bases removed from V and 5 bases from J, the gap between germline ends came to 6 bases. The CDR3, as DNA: TGCAGCGTTGTTATAGACGAGCAGTACTTC. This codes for CSVVIDEQYF.

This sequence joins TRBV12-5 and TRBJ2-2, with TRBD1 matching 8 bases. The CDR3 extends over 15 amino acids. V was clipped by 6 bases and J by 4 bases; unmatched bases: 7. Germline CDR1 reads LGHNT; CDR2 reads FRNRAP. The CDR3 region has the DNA TGTGCTAGTGGCCGGGGGACAGGAACCACCGGGGAGCTGTTTTTT. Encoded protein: CASGRGTGTTGELFF.

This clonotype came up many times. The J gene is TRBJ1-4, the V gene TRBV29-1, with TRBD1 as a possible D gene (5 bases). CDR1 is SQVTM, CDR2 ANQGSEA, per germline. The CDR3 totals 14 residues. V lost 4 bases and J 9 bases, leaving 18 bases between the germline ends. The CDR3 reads CSVVVFGDQKKLFF. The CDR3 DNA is TGCAGCGTTGTGGTTTTTGGGGACCAGAAAAAACTGTTTTTT.

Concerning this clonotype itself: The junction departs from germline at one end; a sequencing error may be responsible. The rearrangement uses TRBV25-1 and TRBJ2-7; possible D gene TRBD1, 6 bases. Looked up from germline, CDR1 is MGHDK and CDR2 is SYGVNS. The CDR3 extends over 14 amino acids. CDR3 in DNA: TGTGCCAGCAGTGAACGGCCAGGGGCCTACGAGCAGTGCTTC. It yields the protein CASSERPGAYEQCF.

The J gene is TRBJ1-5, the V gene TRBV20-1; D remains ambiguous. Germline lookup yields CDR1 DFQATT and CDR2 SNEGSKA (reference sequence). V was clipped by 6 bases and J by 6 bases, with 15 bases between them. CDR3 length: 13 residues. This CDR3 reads CSALWSVGQPQHF. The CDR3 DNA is TGCAGTGCCCTTTGGTCGGTTGGTCAGCCCCAGCATTTT.